This record covers a single T cell receptor beta chain. Antigen: not known. After constant-region reverse-primer amplification, full-length variable regions underwent semi-nested PCR with Nested Universal Primer A. TCRdb analysed the 5' RACE reads with MiXCR anew, one entry per CDR3 protein. There are fewer than 8,500 distinct CDR3 sequences in the sample; about two thirds occur only once, and about 4.5% lies in the top ten. Study-wide points: Tumor memory CD4+ T cell TCR gene usage clustered with blood and lymph node memory CD4+ cells and lymph node naive CD4+ cells. Tumor-infiltrating Treg TCR alpha and beta sequences overlapped most with tumor naive CD4+ T cells, then blood naive.

Naive CD4+ cells had CD25+ Tregs removed. This CDR3 comprises 12 residues. With V trimmed by 8 bases and J by 6 bases, 7 bases remained unmatched. CDR1 is MNHNS, CDR2 SASEGT, per germline. Sequenced input: tumor-infiltrating naive CD4+ T cells sorted from the breast tumor. Subset indicated: naive CD4+ T cells, CD4+CD45RA+CD25-. This chain joins TRBV6-1 and TRBJ2-7; 7 bases align to TRBD2. This TCR was sampled from a female donor with breast cancer. The DNA of the CDR3 is TGTGCCAGCGGGTTGGCGGGAGCCGAGCAGTACTTC. Encoded protein: CASGLAGAEQYF.